The source of this TCR beta chain is a study of cytomegalovirus exposure and HLA in healthy donors. Germline loops: CDR1 LNHNV, CDR2 YYDKDF (reference sequence). The CDR3 spans 15 residues. V lost 0 bases, J lost 5 bases, and 13 bases lay in between. PCR amplification relied on 60 Vbeta primers (plus 13 Jbeta primers). Profiling relied on immunoSEQ multiplex PCR, and the TCRdb table lists in-frame clones only, not all of them. The sample carries some 200,000 clones, approximately 83% recorded once. The TCR originated in a girl aged 10-17 years in good health and CMV-seronegative. V is TRBV15 and J is TRBJ2-5; TRBD1 might be the D (5 bases). Input material: PBMCs. The CDR3 sequence is CATSRDKTGSETQYF. The CDR3 nucleotides read TGTGCCACCAGCAGAGATAAAACAGGCTCGGAGACCCAGTACTTC.